Each of the 16 T cell receptor beta chains below was sequenced from the same sample in a study of graft-versus-host responses after intestinal transplantation. No antigen has been identified for these receptors. Using immunoSEQ multiplex PCR, the repertoire was profiled, and TCRdb retains in-frame clones only, with some absent. The sample shows some 39,000 clones, approximately 95% of them seen only once. The material sequenced was unstimulated CD8+ T cells sorted from spleen or lymph node cells, taken before transplant. These receptors were taken from a human donor who was the organ donor for an intestinal transplant.

This clone appeared once. The chain recombines TRBV7-8 with TRBJ2-5, with D possibly matching TRBD2 (5 bases). The J call may be incorrect, as the DNA end agrees better with TRBJ2-7. The CDR3 sequence is 15 residues long. The germline V gene encodes CDR1 SGHVS and CDR2 FQNEAQ. The CDR3 nucleotides are TGTGCCAGCAGCTTACAGGAACTAGGTGGCTACGAGCAGTACTTC. Its translation: CASSLQELGGYEQYF.

V and J are TRBV5-1 and TRBJ1-3; unclear D gene. V lost 1 base and J lost 9, with 11 bases in between. Germline V gene lookup returns CDR1 SGHRS and CDR2 YFSETQ. The CDR3 loop spans 13 amino acids. For the CDR3, the DNA is TGCGCCAGCAGCTTGCTCGGGGTGGGCACCATATATTTT. It specifies CASSLLGVGTIYF.

This clone was recorded once. The chain couples TRBV9 to TRBJ2-2, with 14 bases lining up with TRBD2. V lost 3 bases, J lost 3 bases, and 7 bases stayed unmatched. Germline CDR1 and CDR2: SGDLS and YYNGEE. The CDR3 is 18 amino acids. The CDR3 bases are TGTGCCAGCAGCGCCGACGGGACTAGCGGGGGTTACACCGGGGAGCTGTTTTTT. It translates to CASSADGTSGGYTGELFF.

This sequence joins TRBV2 and TRBJ2-6; no definite D call. The V and J ends lost 6 bases and 0 bases respectively, with 0 bases between them. The CDR3 is made up of 12 amino acids. The germline gives CDR1 SNHLY, CDR2 FYNNEI. Here the CDR3 DNA reads TGTGCCAGCAGCTCTGGGGCCAACGTCCTGACTTTC. Protein product: CASSSGANVLTF.

The V call is TRBV7-2, the J call TRBJ2-1; 12 nucleotides line up with TRBD2. The V and J ends lost 4 bases and 8 bases, in that order; junction bases with no gene match: 6. This CDR3 spans 15 amino acids. Germline CDR1 is SGHTA and CDR2 is FQGNSA. The CDR3, as DNA: TGTGCCAGCAGCTCTAGCGGGGGGGCGATCTATGAGCAGTTCTTC. It is translated as CASSSSGGAIYEQFF.

The J gene is TRBJ2-1, the V gene TRBV7-8, with TRBD2 matching 9 bases. Looked up from germline, CDR1 is SGHVS and CDR2 is FQNEAQ. This CDR3 contains 15 residues. V was clipped by 5 bases and J by 1 base; unmatched bases: 3. The CDR3 bases are TGTGCCAGCAGCGTAGGACTAGCGTCCTACAATGAGCAGTTCTTC. Residues: CASSVGLASYNEQFF.

The V call is TRBV19, the J call TRBJ1-4; 10 bases align to TRBD1. The CDR3 contains 16 residues. Germline V gene sequence: CDR1 LNHDA, CDR2 SQIVND (reference sequence). V dropped 5 bases and J dropped 5; count of bases not matched to a gene: 8. The CDR3 nucleotides are TGTGCCAGTAGTTCCGGACAGGGGGGACCCAATGAAAAACTGTTTTTT. Its translation is CASSSGQGGPNEKLFF.

The gene calls are TRBV27 and TRBJ1-2; 8 bases align to TRBD1. With V trimmed by 5 bases and J by 6 bases, 11 bases remained unmatched. CDR3 length: 15 amino acids. Germline V CDR1 and CDR2: MNHEY, SMNVEV (reference sequence). The CDR3, as DNA: TGTGCCAGCAGTCCCGGACAGGGATTAAGGGATGGCTACACCTTC. Translation: CASSPGQGLRDGYTF.

Only a few counts were recorded for this clone. V and J are TRBV7-9 and TRBJ2-2; tentatively, D is TRBD2 (5 bases). The V and J ends lost 5 bases and 5 bases respectively, with 9 bases between them. Germline V lookup: CDR1 SEHNR, CDR2 FQNEAQ (reference sequence). The CDR3 contains 13 residues. The CDR3 DNA reads as TGTGCCAGCAGCGAACTAGGGACCGGGGAGCTGTTTTTT. As protein: CASSELGTGELFF.

The chain employs TRBV5-1 and TRBJ1-2; 7 bases map to TRBD1. CDR3 length: 17 amino acids. The germline CDR1 and CDR2 sequences are SGHRS and YFSETQ. V lost 0 bases to trimming and J lost 1 base; unmatched junction nucleotides: 9. CDR3 nucleotides: TGCGCCAGCAGCTTGGCCAGACAGGGCTGGGGTAACTATGGCTACACCTTC. Translation: CASSLARQGWGNYGYTF.

The rearrangement links TRBV4-2 to TRBJ1-1; 9 bases match TRBD1. CDR1 LGHNA and CDR2 YNFKEQ come from the germline V gene. The CDR3 consists of 16 residues. The J segment lost 2 bases and the V segment lost 3 bases, leaving 7 bases of the junction unmatched. The CDR3 nucleotides read TGTGCCAGCAGCCATGTTTGGGACAGGGATAACACTGAAGCTTTCTTT. Translated: CASSHVWDRDNTEAFF.

The chain combines TRBV7-9 with TRBJ2-1; TRBD1 matches at 11 bases. Trimming at V came to 5 bases and at J to 8 bases, leaving 8 bases not matched to a gene. The CDR3 sequence is 15 residues long. The germline CDR1 and CDR2 sequences are SEHNR and FQNEAQ (reference sequence). CDR3 DNA: TGTGCCAGCAGCACCCTCGGGACAGGGGGGGATGAGCAGTTCTTC. It is translated as CASSTLGTGGDEQFF.

This clone was recorded once. The V gene is TRBV5-6, the J gene TRBJ2-5; either TRBD1 or TRBD2 may supply D (5 bases each). V lost 0 bases to trimming and J lost 5 bases, with 11 bases between them. CDR3 length: 14 residues. The V gene's germline CDR1 is SGHDT and CDR2 YYEEEE. CDR3 nucleotide sequence: TGTGCCAGCAGCTTGGCCGGGGCCTGGGAGACCCAGTACTTC. Protein sequence: CASSLAGAWETQYF.

The chain is built from TRBV7-9 and TRBJ2-3; D may be TRBD1 (6 bases). This CDR3 spans 15 amino acids. Germline-derived CDR1 and CDR2 are SEHNR and FQNEAQ (reference sequence). Between the trimmed V and J ends, which lost 5 bases and 0 bases, there was a span of 12 bases. CDR3 coding DNA: TGTGCCAGCAGCCCCGGACAGTATAGCACAGATACGCAGTATTTT. Protein product: CASSPGQYSTDTQYF.

This CDR3 is CASRITGGAETQYF. The CDR3 DNA reads as TGTGCCAGCAGAATCACAGGGGGTGCAGAGACCCAGTACTTC. The chain combines TRBV5-4 with TRBJ2-5; TRBD1 agrees at 8 bases. CDR3 length: 14 residues. The V gene end was trimmed by 5 bases and the J gene end by 4 bases; junction bases not matched to a gene: 7. Per germline, CDR1 SGHNT and CDR2 YYREEE (reference sequence).

The CDR3 coding sequence is TGCGCCAGCTGGCTAGCGGGGCACTCCTACGAGCAGTACTTC. This encodes CASWLAGHSYEQYF. The chain couples TRBV10-2 to TRBJ2-7, with 9 bases aligning to TRBD2. Germline lookup yields CDR1 WSHSY and CDR2 SAAADI. J gave up 0 bases and V 8 bases, and 5 bases lay outside the gene matches. CDR3 length equals 14 residues.